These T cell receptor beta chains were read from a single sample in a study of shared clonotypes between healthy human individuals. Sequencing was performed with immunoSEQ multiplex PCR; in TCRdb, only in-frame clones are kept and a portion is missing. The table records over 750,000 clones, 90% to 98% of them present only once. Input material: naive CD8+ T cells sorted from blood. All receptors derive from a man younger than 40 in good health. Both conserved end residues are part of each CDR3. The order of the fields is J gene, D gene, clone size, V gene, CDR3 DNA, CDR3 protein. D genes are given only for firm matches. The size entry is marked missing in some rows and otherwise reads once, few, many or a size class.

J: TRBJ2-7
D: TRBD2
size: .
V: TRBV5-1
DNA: TGCGCCAGCAGCTTGAATAGCGGGACCCCCTACGAGCAGTACTTC
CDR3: CASSLNSGTPYEQYF

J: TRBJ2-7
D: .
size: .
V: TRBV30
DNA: TGTGCCTGGGGTACAGGGATAGGCTACGAGCAGTACTTC
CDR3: CAWGTGIGYEQYF

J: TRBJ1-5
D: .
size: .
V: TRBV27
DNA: TGTGCCAGCAGATTGGGGGCTAGCAATCAGCCCCAGCATTTT
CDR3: CASRLGASNQPQHF

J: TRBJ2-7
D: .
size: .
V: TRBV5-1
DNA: TGCGCCAGCAGCTTGGCTTACGACAGGAGCTCCTACGAGCAGTACTTC
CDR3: CASSLAYDRSSYEQYF

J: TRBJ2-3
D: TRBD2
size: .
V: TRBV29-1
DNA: TGCAGCGTCAGCGGGATCTATACTTACGATACTAGCACAGATACGCAGTATTTT
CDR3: CSVSGIYTYDTSTDTQYF

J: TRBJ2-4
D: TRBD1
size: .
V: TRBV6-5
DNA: TGTGCCAGCAGCCCGGGACAGCTATCCAAAAACATTCAGTACTTC
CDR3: CASSPGQLSKNIQYF

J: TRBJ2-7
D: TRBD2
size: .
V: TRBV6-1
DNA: TGTGCCAGCAGTGAAGCGACTAGCGGCCTATACGAGCAGTACTTC
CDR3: CASSEATSGLYEQYF

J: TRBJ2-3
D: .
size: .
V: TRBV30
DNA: TGTGCCTGGAGTGTATTTGCAGGGTCAGATACGCAGTATTTT
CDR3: CAWSVFAGSDTQYF

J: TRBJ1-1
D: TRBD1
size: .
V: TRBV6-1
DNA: TGTGCCAGCAGTGCAGGGGGCTCCTTCTGGGGTGAAGCTTTCTTT
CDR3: CASSAGGSFWGEAFF

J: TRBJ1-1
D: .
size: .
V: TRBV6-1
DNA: TGTGCCAGCAGTTCTCAGGGTGGGGACACTGAAGCTTTCTTT
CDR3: CASSSQGGDTEAFF

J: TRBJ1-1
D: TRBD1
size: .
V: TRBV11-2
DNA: TGTGCCAGCAGCTTAGGTGGGACAGGGGGAAACACTGAAGCTTTCTTT
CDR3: CASSLGGTGGNTEAFF

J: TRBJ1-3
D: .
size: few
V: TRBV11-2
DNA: TGTGCCAGCAGCTTAGTCGGAAACACCATATATTTT
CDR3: CASSLVGNTIYF

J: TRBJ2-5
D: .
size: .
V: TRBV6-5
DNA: TGTGCCAGCAGCTACGGGGTAAACTCCCAAGAGACCCAGTACTTC
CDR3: CASSYGVNSQETQYF

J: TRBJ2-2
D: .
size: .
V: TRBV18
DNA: TGTGCCAGCTCACCCTCAGGGTCCGGGGAGCTGTTTTTT
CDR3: CASSPSGSGELFF

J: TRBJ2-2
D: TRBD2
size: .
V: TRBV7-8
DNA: TGTGCCAGCAGCCCCGGCAGGACTAGCGGGAGCCGGACCGGGGAGCTGTTTTTT
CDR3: CASSPGRTSGSRTGELFF

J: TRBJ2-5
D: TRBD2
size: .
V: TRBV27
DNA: TGTGCCAGCAGTCTCTCAGCGGGAGACGTCACGGAGACCCAGTACTTC
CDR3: CASSLSAGDVTETQYF

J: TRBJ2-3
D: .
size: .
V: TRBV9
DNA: TGTGCCAGCAGCGTAGGGGAGACACATAGCACAGATACGCAGTATTTT
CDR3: CASSVGETHSTDTQYF

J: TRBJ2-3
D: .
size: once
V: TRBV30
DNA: TGTGCCTGGAGTGTAGGTACTTCTAGCACAGATACGCAGTATTTT
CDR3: CAWSVGTSSTDTQYF

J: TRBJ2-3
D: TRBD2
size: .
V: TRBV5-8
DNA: TGTGCCAGCAGCTTGGAAGCGGGAGGGGGCACAGATACGCAGTATTTT
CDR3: CASSLEAGGGTDTQYF

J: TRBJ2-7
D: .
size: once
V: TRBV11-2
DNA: TGTGCCAGCAGCTTATACTCCGGGGAGAGGTGGGAGCAGTACTTC
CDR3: CASSLYSGERWEQYF

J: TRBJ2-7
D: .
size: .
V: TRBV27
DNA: TGTGCCAGCAGCTCCCTAGGTGGCGAGCAGTACTTC
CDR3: CASSSLGGEQYF

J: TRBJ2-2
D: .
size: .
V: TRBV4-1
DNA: TGCGCCAGCAGCCCCCCAGCAGGCTTGAACACCGGGGAGCTGTTTTTT
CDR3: CASSPPAGLNTGELFF

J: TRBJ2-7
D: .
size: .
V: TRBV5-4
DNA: TGTGCCAGCAGCTTACGGACTGACGACTACGAGCAGTACTTC
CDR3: CASSLRTDDYEQYF

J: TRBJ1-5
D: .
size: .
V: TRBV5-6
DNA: TGTGCCAGCAGCTTGTGGAGAAAGGGGTCCGAATATAGCAATCAGCCCCAGCATTTT
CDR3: CASSLWRKGSEYSNQPQHF

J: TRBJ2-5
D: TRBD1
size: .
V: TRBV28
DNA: TGTGCCAGCAGTTTATGGGCCAGGGGGCGCCAAGAAGTTAGAAAGACCCAGTACTTC
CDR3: CASSLWARGRQEVRKTQYF

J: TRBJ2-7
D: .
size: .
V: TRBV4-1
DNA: TGCGCCAGCAGCCAAGTTATTGACGCGCTGGTGGACGAGCAGTACTTC
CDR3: CASSQVIDALVDEQYF

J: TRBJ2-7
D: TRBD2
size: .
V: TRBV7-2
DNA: TGTGCCAGCAGCTGGGGAGGGCGAATCGAGCAGTACTTC
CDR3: CASSWGGRIEQYF

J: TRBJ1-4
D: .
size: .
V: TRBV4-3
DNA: TGCGCCAGCAGCCAAGACGGGGGAGGAGACCGAAAACTGTTTTTT
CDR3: CASSQDGGGDRKLFF

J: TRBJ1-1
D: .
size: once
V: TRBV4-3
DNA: TGCGCCAGCAGCCCCGGGGATGTGGCACGAGAAGCTTTCTTT
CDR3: CASSPGDVAREAFF

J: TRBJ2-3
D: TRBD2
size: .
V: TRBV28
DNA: TGTGCCAGCAGTGCCCAGACTAGCGCGACTGATACGCAGTATTTT
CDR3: CASSAQTSATDTQYF

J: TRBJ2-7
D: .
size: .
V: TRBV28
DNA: TGTGCCAGCAGTTTTCAGGCTCCCTACGAGCAGTACTTC
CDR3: CASSFQAPYEQYF

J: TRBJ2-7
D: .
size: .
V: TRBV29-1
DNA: TGCACCCTGAAGTCGGTTTACGAGCAGTACTTC
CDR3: CTLKSVYEQYF

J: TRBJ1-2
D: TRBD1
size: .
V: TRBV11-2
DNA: TGTGCCAGCAGACCTTACGACAGGGAAAGCTATGGCTACACCTTC
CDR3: CASRPYDRESYGYTF

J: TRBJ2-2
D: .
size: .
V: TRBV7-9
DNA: TGTGCCAGCAGCTTAATTGCAGGACCCAGGACCGGGGAGCTGTTTTTT
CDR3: CASSLIAGPRTGELFF

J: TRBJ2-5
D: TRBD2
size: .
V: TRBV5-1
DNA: TGCGCCAGCAGCTCGCTTATTGCGAGCGGGGCCGTTGAGACCCAGTACTTC
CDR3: CASSSLIASGAVETQYF

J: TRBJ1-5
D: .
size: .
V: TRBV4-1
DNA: TGCGCCAGCAGCCAAGAAAGCCCAGGGCCCCAGCATTTT
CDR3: CASSQESPGPQHF

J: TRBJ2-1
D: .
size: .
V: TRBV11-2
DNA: TGTGCCAGCAGCTCGGGGGACGGGTACAATGAGCAGTTCTTC
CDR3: CASSSGDGYNEQFF

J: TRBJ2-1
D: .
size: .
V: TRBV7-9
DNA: TGTGCCAGCAGCTTAGCGGACCGAGGGGGACAAGGTGAGCAGTTCTTC
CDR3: CASSLADRGGQGEQFF

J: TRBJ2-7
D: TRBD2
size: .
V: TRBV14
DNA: TGTGCCAGCAGCCAAGATAGCGGGTTTTACGAGCAGTACTTC
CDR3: CASSQDSGFYEQYF

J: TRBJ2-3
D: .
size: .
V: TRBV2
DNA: TGTGCCAGCAGGAGGACAGCCACCACAGATACGCAGTATTTT
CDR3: CASRRTATTDTQYF

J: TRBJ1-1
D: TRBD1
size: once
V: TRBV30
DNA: TGTGCCTGGAGTGTAGGGTTGTTGGGACAGGGGAAGACTGAAGCTTTCTTT
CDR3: CAWSVGLLGQGKTEAFF

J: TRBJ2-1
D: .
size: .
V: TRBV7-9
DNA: TGTGCCAGCAGCTTAGTGATGGCGGAGGCTCATGAGCAGTTCTTC
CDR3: CASSLVMAEAHEQFF